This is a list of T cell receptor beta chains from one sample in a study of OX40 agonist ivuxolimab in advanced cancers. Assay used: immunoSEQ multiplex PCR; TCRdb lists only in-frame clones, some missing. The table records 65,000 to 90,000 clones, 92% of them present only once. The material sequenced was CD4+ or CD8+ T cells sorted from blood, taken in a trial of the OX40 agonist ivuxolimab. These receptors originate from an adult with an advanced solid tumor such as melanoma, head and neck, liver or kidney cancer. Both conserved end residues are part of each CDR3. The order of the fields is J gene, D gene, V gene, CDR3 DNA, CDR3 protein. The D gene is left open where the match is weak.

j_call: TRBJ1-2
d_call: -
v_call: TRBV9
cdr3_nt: TGTGCCAGCAGCGCCACAGGGTCCGGCTACACCTTC
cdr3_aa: CASSATGSGYTF

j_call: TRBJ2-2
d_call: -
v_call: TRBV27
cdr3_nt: TGTGCCAGCAGTTTTGGGGTTGAAGCCGGGGAGCTGTTTTTT
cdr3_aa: CASSFGVEAGELFF

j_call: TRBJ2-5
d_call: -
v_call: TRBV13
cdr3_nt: TGTGCCAGCAGCACCACCTTTCTGTACCAAGAGACCCAGTACTTC
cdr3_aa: CASSTTFLYQETQYF

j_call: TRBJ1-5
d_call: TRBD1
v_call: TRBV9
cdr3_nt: TGTGCCAGCAGCCCGCACAGGGGGCGGGAGCCCCAGCATTTT
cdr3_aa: CASSPHRGREPQHF

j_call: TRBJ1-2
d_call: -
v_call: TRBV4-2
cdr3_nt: TGTGCCAGCAGCCATAGTGAGGGGAACGGGAATGGCTACACCTTC
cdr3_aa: CASSHSEGNGNGYTF

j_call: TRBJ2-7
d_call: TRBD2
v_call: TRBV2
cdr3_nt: TGTGCCAGCAGCCCCGGGACTACCTCCTACGAGCAGTACTTC
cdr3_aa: CASSPGTTSYEQYF

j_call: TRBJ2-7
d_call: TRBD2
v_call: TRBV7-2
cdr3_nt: TGTGCCAGCAGCCCCGGGACTAGCGGCATCTACGAGCAGTACTTC
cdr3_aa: CASSPGTSGIYEQYF

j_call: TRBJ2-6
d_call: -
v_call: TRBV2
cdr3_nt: TGTGCCAGCTTCCCCTTCTCTGGGGCCAACGTCCTGACTTTC
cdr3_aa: CASFPFSGANVLTF

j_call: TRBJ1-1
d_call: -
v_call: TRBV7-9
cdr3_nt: TGTGCCAGCAGCCCTACCCGGGGGGGGGTGAGCACTGAAGCTTTCTTT
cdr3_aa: CASSPTRGGVSTEAFF

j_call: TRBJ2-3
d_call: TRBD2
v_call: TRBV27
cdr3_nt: TGTGCCAGCAGTTTACTAGCGGGGGGGGATTCTAGCACAGATACGCAGTATTTT
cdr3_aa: CASSLLAGGDSSTDTQYF